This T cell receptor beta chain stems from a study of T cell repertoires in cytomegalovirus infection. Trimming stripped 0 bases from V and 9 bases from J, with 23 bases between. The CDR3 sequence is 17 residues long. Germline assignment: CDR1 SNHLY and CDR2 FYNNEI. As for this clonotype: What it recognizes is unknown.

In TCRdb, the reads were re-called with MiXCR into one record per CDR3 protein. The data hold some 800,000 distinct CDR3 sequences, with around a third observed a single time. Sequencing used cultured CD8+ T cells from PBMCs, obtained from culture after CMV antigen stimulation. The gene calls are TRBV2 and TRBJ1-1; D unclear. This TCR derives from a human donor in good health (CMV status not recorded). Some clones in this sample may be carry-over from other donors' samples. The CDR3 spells CASSEALPGLSRQKAFF. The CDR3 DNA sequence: TGTGCCAGCAGTGAAGCGCTTCCGGGATTGTCGAGACAAAAAGCTTTCTTT.